The rows below give T cell receptor beta chains drawn from one sample of a study of blood T cell repertoires in COVID-19. Clones were sequenced by immunoSEQ multiplex PCR, and TCRdb holds only the in-frame ones, with some missing. The sample lists 250,000 or so clones; just over 85% were seen once. The sample consisted of peripheral blood. These TCRs come from an older man with acute or convalescent COVID-19. Both conserved end residues are part of each CDR3. The D gene is left open where the match is weak. Clone size appears in some rows only: once, few, many, or a class for an expanded clone.

NA	TRBJ2-3	TRBV12-3/TRBV12-4	NA	CASSSQLGTQYF	TGTGCCAGCAGTTCGCAACTAGGTACGCAGTATTTT
NA	TRBJ1-2	TRBV7-9	NA	CASGYQGIYTF	TGTGCCAGCGGCTACCAGGGTATCTACACCTTC
NA	TRBJ2-1	TRBV3-1/TRBV3-2	TRBD2	CASSPPEKGLAGTNEQFF	TGTGCCAGCAGCCCACCGGAAAAGGGACTAGCGGGGACCAATGAGCAGTTCTTC
NA	TRBJ2-5	TRBV9	TRBD2	CASSVGLVQETQYF	TGTGCCAGCAGCGTTGGACTAGTCCAAGAGACCCAGTACTTC
NA	TRBJ1-4	TRBV18	NA	CASSTGFATNEKLFF	TGTGCCAGCTCAACAGGGTTTGCAACTAATGAAAAACTGTTTTTT
NA	TRBJ2-2	TRBV9	NA	CASSPRGGAGDGELFF	TGTGCCAGCAGCCCGCGCGGCGGCGCGGGTGACGGGGAGCTGTTTTTT
NA	TRBJ2-2	TRBV28	TRBD2	CASSLLAAGELFF	TGTGCCAGCAGTTTACTAGCGGCCGGGGAGCTGTTTTTT
NA	TRBJ1-5	TRBV3-1/TRBV3-2	TRBD1	CASSQGQGYNQPQHF	TGTGCCAGCAGCCAGGGACAGGGTTACAATCAGCCCCAGCATTTT
NA	TRBJ2-2	TRBV29-1	NA	CSVGAPNTGELFF	TGCAGCGTTGGTGCGCCGAACACCGGGGAGCTGTTTTTT
NA	TRBJ2-1	TRBV2	TRBD2	CASSPGLAGGRTEQFF	TGTGCCAGCAGTCCAGGACTAGCGGGGGGCAGAACCGAGCAGTTCTTC
NA	TRBJ1-4	TRBV11-3	TRBD1	CASSLGDRVNSANEKLFF	TGTGCCAGCAGCTTAGGGGACAGGGTGAATTCGGCTAATGAAAAACTGTTTTTT
few	TRBJ1-2	TRBV7-3	TRBD1	CASSLTGGQLGYGYTF	TGTGCCAGCAGCTTAACGGGGGGACAGCTGGGCTATGGCTACACCTTC
NA	TRBJ1-1	TRBV6-5	NA	CASSLEALRAFF	TGTGCCAGCAGTTTGGAGGCATTACGAGCTTTCTTT
few	TRBJ2-3	TRBV23-1	TRBD1	CASSQFDRVTDTQYF	TGCGCCAGCAGTCAGTTTGACAGGGTCACAGATACGCAGTATTTT
NA	TRBJ1-4	TRBV7-6	NA	CASSLDGRTSEKLFF	TGTGCCAGCAGCTTAGATGGGAGGACGAGTGAAAAACTGTTTTTT
NA	TRBJ1-1	TRBV2	TRBD1	CASRGQGASEAFF	TGTGCCAGCAGGGGACAGGGGGCATCTGAAGCTTTCTTT
NA	TRBJ1-3	TRBV7-2	TRBD1	CASSLNRDSLGNTIYF	TGTGCCAGCAGCCTGAACCGGGACAGCCTTGGAAACACCATATATTTT
NA	TRBJ2-5	TRBV6-2/TRBV6-3	NA	CASSYGGQYSTQYF	TGTGCCAGCAGTTACGGGGGCCAGTACTCGACCCAGTACTTC
NA	TRBJ1-4	TRBV27	NA	CASSPLSTNEKLFF	TGTGCCAGCAGCCCTCTGTCAACTAATGAAAAACTGTTTTTT
NA	TRBJ2-1	TRBV6-5	NA	CASGLALLSYNEQFF	TGTGCCAGCGGGCTAGCGCTCCTTTCCTACAATGAGCAGTTCTTC
NA	TRBJ2-5	TRBV29-1	TRBD2	CSVTTSGGSGETQYF	TGCAGCGTGACGACTAGCGGGGGATCAGGAGAGACCCAGTACTTC
NA	TRBJ2-1	TRBV29-1	NA	CSAAAGSAYNEQFF	TGCAGCGCGGCGGCAGGCTCGGCCTACAATGAGCAGTTCTTC
NA	TRBJ1-2	TRBV6-5	NA	CASSYTSNYGYTF	TGTGCCAGCAGTTATACTTCGAACTATGGCTACACCTTC
once	TRBJ2-7	TRBV3-1/TRBV3-2	TRBD1	CASSQVGGGGYEQYF	TGTGCCAGCAGCCAAGTAGGGGGCGGCGGTTACGAGCAGTACTTC
few	TRBJ2-3	TRBV13	NA	CASSSAQGSWVADTQYF	TGTGCCAGCAGCTCGGCCCAGGGGAGTTGGGTTGCAGATACGCAGTATTTT
NA	TRBJ2-5	TRBV18	TRBD2	CASSPETSGRRGGETQYF	TGTGCCAGCTCACCGGAAACTAGCGGGAGGCGCGGCGGGGAGACCCAGTACTTC
NA	TRBJ2-7	TRBV6-5	TRBD1	CASSPDREHGEQYF	TGTGCCAGCAGTCCGGACAGGGAGCACGGTGAGCAGTACTTC
few	TRBJ1-1	TRBV7-3	NA	CASSQTVNTEAFF	TGTGCCAGCAGCCAGACAGTTAACACTGAAGCTTTCTTT
NA	TRBJ2-3	TRBV9	NA	CASSVGAIGTQYF	TGTGCCAGCAGCGTAGGGGCTATCGGTACGCAGTATTTT
NA	TRBJ1-4	TRBV3-1/TRBV3-2	NA	CASSYRDEKLFF	TGTGCCAGCAGTTACAGGGATGAAAAACTGTTTTTT
NA	TRBJ1-5	TRBV18	NA	CASSLSGNQPQHF	TGTGCCAGCTCGCTCAGCGGGAATCAGCCCCAGCATTTT
NA	TRBJ1-1	TRBV5-1	NA	CASLISPGGTEAFF	TGCGCCAGCCTCATTTCCCCGGGAGGGACTGAAGCTTTCTTT
NA	TRBJ2-3	TRBV7-2	TRBD2	CASSLAAGAGTDTQYF	TGTGCCAGCAGCTTAGCGGCGGGAGCAGGGACAGATACGCAGTATTTT
once	TRBJ2-2	TRBV14	NA	CASSQDLEGTGKGPGELFF	TGTGCCAGCAGCCAAGATCTAGAGGGAACAGGGAAAGGGCCCGGGGAGCTGTTTTTT
once	TRBJ2-1	TRBV15	NA	CATSRDLRLNNEQFF	TGTGCCACCAGCAGAGATCTGAGACTTAACAATGAGCAGTTCTTC
NA	TRBJ2-1	TRBV9	TRBD2	CASSAPSGELHYNEQFF	TGTGCCAGCAGCGCACCTAGCGGGGAGCTACACTACAATGAGCAGTTCTTC
few	TRBJ2-1	TRBV24-1	TRBD1	CATSPGQGANNEQFF	TGTGCCACCAGCCCCGGACAGGGGGCGAATAATGAGCAGTTCTTC